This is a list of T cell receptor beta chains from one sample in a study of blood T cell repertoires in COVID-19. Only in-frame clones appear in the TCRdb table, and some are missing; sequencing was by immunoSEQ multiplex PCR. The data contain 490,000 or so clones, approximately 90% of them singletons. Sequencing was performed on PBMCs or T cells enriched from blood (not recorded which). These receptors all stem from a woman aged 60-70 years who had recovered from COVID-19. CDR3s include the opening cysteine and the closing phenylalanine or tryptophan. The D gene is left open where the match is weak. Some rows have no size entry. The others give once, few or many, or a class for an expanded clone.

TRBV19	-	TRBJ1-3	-	CASSMLLGPIYF	TGTGCCAGTAGTATGCTGCTAGGCCCAATATATTTT
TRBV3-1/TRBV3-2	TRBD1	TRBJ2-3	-	CASRWTGEDTQYF	TGTGCCAGCAGGTGGACAGGGGAAGATACGCAGTATTTT
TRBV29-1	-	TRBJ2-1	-	CSVVGGNYEQFF	TGCAGCGTTGTCGGCGGGAATTATGAGCAGTTCTTC
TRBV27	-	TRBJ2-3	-	CASRSRFGGPGRDTQYF	TGTGCCAGCAGATCAAGGTTCGGGGGACCAGGAAGAGATACGCAGTATTTT
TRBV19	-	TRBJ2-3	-	CASSDRGASDTQYF	TGTGCCAGTAGCGACCGGGGGGCTTCCGATACGCAGTATTTT
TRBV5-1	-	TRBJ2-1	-	CASSSRGSGEQFF	TGCGCCAGCAGCTCGAGGGGGAGTGGTGAGCAGTTCTTC
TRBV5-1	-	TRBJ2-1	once	CASSQMPVEQFF	TGCGCCAGCAGCCAAATGCCGGTTGAGCAGTTCTTC
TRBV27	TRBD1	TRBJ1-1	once	CASSFDRGLTEAFF	TGTGCCAGCAGTTTTGACAGGGGGCTTACTGAAGCTTTCTTT
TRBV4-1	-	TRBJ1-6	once	CASSKAPRQVERSMDSPLHF	TGCGCCAGCAGCAAAGCCCCTCGACAGGTCGAACGGTCGATGGATTCACCCCTCCACTTT
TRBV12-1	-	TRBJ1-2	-	CASSPRTENYGYTF	TGTGCCAGCAGCCCTCGGACAGAGAACTATGGCTACACCTTC
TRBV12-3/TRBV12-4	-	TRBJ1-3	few	CASSSGAGNTIYF	TGTGCCAGCAGTTCAGGGGCTGGAAACACCATATATTTT
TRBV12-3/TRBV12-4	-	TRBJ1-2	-	CASSPGHNYGYTF	TGTGCCAGCAGCCCGGGACACAACTATGGCTACACCTTC
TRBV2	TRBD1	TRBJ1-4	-	CASRETGTNEKLFF	TGTGCCAGCAGGGAGACAGGGACTAATGAAAAACTGTTTTTT
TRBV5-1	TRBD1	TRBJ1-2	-	CARSNQGALNYGYTF	TGCGCCAGGTCGAACCAGGGGGCCCTAAACTATGGCTACACCTTC
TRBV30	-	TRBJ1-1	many	CAWNRDGTEAFF	TGTGCCTGGAACAGGGATGGTACTGAAGCTTTCTTT
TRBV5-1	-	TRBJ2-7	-	CASSLDRRSYEQYF	TGCGCCAGCAGCCTGGACAGACGCTCCTACGAGCAGTACTTC
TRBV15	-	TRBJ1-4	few	CATSRDSATNEKLFF	TGTGCCACCAGCAGGGACAGTGCAACTAATGAAAAACTGTTTTTT
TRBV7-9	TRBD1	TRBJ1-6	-	CASSTPPTGASSPLHF	TGTGCCAGCAGCACTCCACCGACAGGGGCTAGTTCACCCCTCCACTTT
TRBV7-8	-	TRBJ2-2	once	CASSPRRDFGGELFF	TGTGCCAGCAGCCCCAGGAGGGACTTTGGCGGGGAGCTGTTTTTT
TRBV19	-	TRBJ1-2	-	CASSIQFTGTPQDGYTF	TGTGCCAGTAGTATCCAGTTCACCGGGACACCCCAGGATGGCTACACCTTC
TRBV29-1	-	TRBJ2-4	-	CSVQTGTFGNIQYF	TGCAGCGTTCAGACGGGGACATTTGGAAACATTCAGTACTTC
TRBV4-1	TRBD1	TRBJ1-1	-	CASSQVFWGQGAAFF	TGCGCCAGCAGCCAAGTCTTCTGGGGACAGGGGGCAGCTTTCTTT
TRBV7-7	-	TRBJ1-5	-	CASSSRVNQPQHF	TGTGCTAGCAGCTCCAGGGTTAATCAGCCCCAGCATTTT
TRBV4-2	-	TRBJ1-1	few	CASSPETGDPEAFF	TGTGCCAGCAGCCCGGAGACAGGCGACCCTGAAGCTTTCTTT
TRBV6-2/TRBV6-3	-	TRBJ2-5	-	CASSYSRSQETQYF	TGTGCCAGCAGTTACTCGCGGTCTCAAGAGACCCAGTACTTC
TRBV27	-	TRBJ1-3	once	CASRPVGGPGNTIYF	TGTGCCAGCAGACCCGTGGGGGGACCTGGAAACACCATATATTTT
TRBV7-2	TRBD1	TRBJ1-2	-	CASSPDRDAYGYTF	TGTGCCAGCAGCCCGGACAGGGATGCCTATGGCTACACCTTC
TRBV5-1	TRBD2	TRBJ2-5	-	CASRRSRAGGRTQYF	TGCGCCAGCAGGCGTAGCAGGGCGGGGGGGCGGACCCAGTACTTC
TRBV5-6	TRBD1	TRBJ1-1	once	CASRHGQGGTLNTEAFF	TGTGCCAGCAGACATGGACAGGGAGGAACGTTGAACACTGAAGCTTTCTTT
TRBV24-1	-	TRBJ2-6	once	CATSDGGPGANVLTF	TGTGCCACCAGTGACGGAGGTCCTGGGGCCAACGTCCTGACTTTC
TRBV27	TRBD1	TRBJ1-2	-	CASSLGGTVYGYTF	TGTGCCAGCAGTTTAGGGGGGACAGTCTATGGCTACACCTTC
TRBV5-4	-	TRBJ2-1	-	CASSLAGGTYNEQFF	TGTGCCAGCAGCTTGGCCGGGGGAACCTACAATGAGCAGTTCTTC
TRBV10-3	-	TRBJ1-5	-	CAISEDGGKNSPQHF	TGTGCCATCAGTGAGGATGGAGGAAAGAATTCGCCCCAGCATTTT
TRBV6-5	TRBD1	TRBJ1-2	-	CASRRDREYGYTF	TGTGCCAGCAGGCGAGACAGGGAGTATGGCTACACCTTC
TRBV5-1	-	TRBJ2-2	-	CATVDVQGGGELFF	TGCGCCACCGTAGATGTACAGGGCGGCGGGGAGCTGTTTTTT
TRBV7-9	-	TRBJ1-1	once	CASSSYDRGVTEAFF	TGTGCCAGCAGCTCTTATGACCGGGGGGTGACTGAAGCTTTCTTT
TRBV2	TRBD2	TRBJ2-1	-	CASSVEGGASDEQFF	TGTGCCAGCAGTGTCGAGGGAGGGGCCAGTGATGAGCAGTTCTTC
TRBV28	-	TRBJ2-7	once	CASSPQQGPREQYF	TGTGCCAGCAGTCCCCAACAGGGACCGAGGGAGCAGTACTTC
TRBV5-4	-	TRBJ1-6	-	CASSYPGDSPLHF	TGTGCCAGCAGTTACCCAGGTGATTCACCCCTCCACTTT
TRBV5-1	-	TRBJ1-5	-	CASFQGTNQPQHF	TGCGCCAGCTTTCAGGGGACAAATCAGCCCCAGCATTTT
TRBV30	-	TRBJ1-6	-	CAWNAGVSSYNSPLHF	TGTGCCTGGAATGCGGGGGTTAGCTCCTATAATTCACCCCTCCACTTT
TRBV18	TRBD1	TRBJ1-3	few	CASSPLATGDSGNTIYF	TGTGCCAGCTCACCACTTGCCACAGGGGACTCTGGAAACACCATATATTTT
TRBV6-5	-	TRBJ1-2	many	CASRNGGPGYTF	TGTGCCAGCAGGAACGGGGGGCCGGGCTACACCTTC
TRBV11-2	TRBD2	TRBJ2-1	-	CASSPSGEAEQFF	TGTGCCAGCAGTCCTAGCGGGGAGGCCGAGCAGTTCTTC
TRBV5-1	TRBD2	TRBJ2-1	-	CASSILPPTSGGSNEQFF	TGCGCCAGCAGCATCCTCCCCCCAACTAGCGGGGGGAGCAATGAGCAGTTCTTC
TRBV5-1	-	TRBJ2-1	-	CASSLGLANEQFF	TGCGCCAGCAGCTTGGGACTGGCAAATGAGCAGTTCTTC
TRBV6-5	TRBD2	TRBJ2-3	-	CASSLTSGGAADTQYF	TGTGCCAGCAGTTTGACTAGCGGGGGGGCAGCAGATACGCAGTATTTT
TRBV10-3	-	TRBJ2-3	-	CAISDRGDIASTDTQYF	TGTGCCATCAGTGACCGGGGGGACATAGCTAGCACAGATACGCAGTATTTT
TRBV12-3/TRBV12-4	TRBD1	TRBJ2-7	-	CASRLTGAYEQYF	TGTGCCAGCAGGCTGACAGGGGCATACGAGCAGTACTTC
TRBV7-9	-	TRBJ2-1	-	CASSLLLGGAQEQFF	TGTGCCAGCAGCTTATTATTAGGGGGGGCACAAGAGCAGTTCTTC